One and the same sample provided the 8 T cell receptor beta chains below, sequenced in a study of Ad26.COV2.S vaccination and SARS-CoV-2 variants. The treatment is: around 19 received Ad26.COV2.S at low or high dose, single or two shots; 5 received placebo; per-sample allocation not given. Sampling happened 63 days after the first vaccine or placebo injection. Libraries were prepared by immunoSEQ multiplex PCR; TCRdb keeps only in-frame clonotypes and omits some of them. The data hold some 340,000 clones, with just under 85% observed a single time. The sequenced sample was peripheral blood, obtained in a trial of Ad26.COV2.S vaccine versus placebo. These receptor sequences come from a person between 18 and 65 years old who received the Ad26.COV2.S COVID-19 vaccine or a placebo.

The chain combines TRBV29-1 with TRBJ2-1; D is perhaps TRBD2 (6 bases). The CDR3 runs to 14 residues. Trimming took 4 bases from V and 3 from J, leaving 13 bases between them. Germline CDR1 SQVTM, CDR2 ANQGSEA. The CDR3 is CSVVPGVLYNEQFF. For the CDR3, the DNA is TGCAGCGTTGTTCCGGGGGTCCTCTACAATGAGCAGTTCTTC.

The CDR3 loop is CAIRGQGVNYEQYF. CDR3 coding DNA: TGTGCCATCAGGGGACAGGGTGTAAACTACGAGCAGTACTTC. The V call is TRBV10-3, the J call TRBJ2-7; TRBD1 aligns across 9 bases. V was clipped by 6 bases and J by 3 bases; unmatched bases: 6. This CDR3 is built from 14 residues. Looked up from germline, CDR1 is ENHRY and CDR2 is SYGVKD.

The J gene is TRBJ1-5, the V gene TRBV7-2; D remains ambiguous. Trimming stripped 5 bases from V and 6 bases from J, with 11 bases between. The CDR3 runs 13 residues. Germline CDR1 reads SGHTA; CDR2 reads FQGNSA. CDR3 residues: CASSPLLGQPQHF. CDR3 in DNA: TGTGCCAGCAGCCCCCTCCTCGGTCAGCCCCAGCATTTT.

V usage is TRBV11-3 and J usage is TRBJ2-5; D call uncertain. The germline gives CDR1 SGHNT, CDR2 YENEEA. Deletions cut 7 bases from V and 5 bases from J, with 26 bases between. CDR3 size: 17 residues. The CDR3 region has the DNA TGTGCCAGCACCAACCGGGCAATGTCGTTTTTCCGGGAGACCCAGTACTTC. Translated, it gives CASTNRAMSFFRETQYF.

The rearrangement uses TRBV3-1 (or the pseudogene TRBV3-2) and TRBJ2-1; tentative D call: TRBD1 (6 bases). V dropped 1 base and J dropped 10 bases, with 17 bases sitting between them. The CDR3 runs to 15 residues. Germline V lookup: CDR1 LGHDT, CDR2 YNNKEL (reference sequence). In DNA, the CDR3 is TGTGCCAGCAGCCAAGGACAGGCCTCCGGGGTAGAGCAGTTCTTC. Amino acid sequence: CASSQGQASGVEQFF.

The chain couples TRBV29-1 to TRBJ1-4; TRBD1 matches at 9 bases. The V and J ends lost 4 bases and 7 bases, in that order; junction bases with no gene match: 4. Germline assignment: CDR1 SQVTM and CDR2 ANQGSEA. The CDR3 spans 13 residues. Written as DNA, the CDR3 is TGCAGCGTTGGGGGACAGGGTCTTGAAAAACTGTTTTTT. As protein: CSVGGQGLEKLFF.

The chain links TRBV10-3 to TRBJ2-5; no clear D gene. V lost 0 bases and J lost 3, with 8 bases in between. The length of the CDR3 is 14 residues. The germline gives CDR1 ENHRY, CDR2 SYGVKD. The CDR3 sequence is CAISESISEETQYF. Written as DNA, the CDR3 is TGTGCCATCAGTGAGTCTATTAGTGAAGAGACCCAGTACTTC.

The rearrangement joins TRBV6-5 to TRBJ2-3, with TRBD2 matching over 8 bases. Trimming took 6 bases from V and 5 from J; bases not matched to a gene: 4. Germline values: CDR1 MNHEY, CDR2 SVGAGI. There are 13 residues in the CDR3. CDR3 nucleotides: TGTGCCAGCAGCGTACGGGAGGGAGATACGCAGTATTTT. Its translation is CASSVREGDTQYF.